Sequencing of this T cell receptor (beta chain) was carried out in a study of regulatory T cells in long-lasting Graves disease. This clonotype was recorded at least ten times. Its matching antigen is unknown. Time point: persistent/refractory GD, antithyroid drugs over 5 years with positive TRAb. Isolated PBMC RNA provided the starting material for the TCR library. This CDR3 has 17 amino acids. Germline V gives CDR1 LNHNV, CDR2 YYDKDF (reference sequence). V was clipped by 2 bases and J by 0 bases; unmatched bases: 9. In building TCR beta libraries, iRepertoire HTBI primers were used together with Arm-PCR of CDR3 regions. TCRdb re-called the multiplex PCR reads through MiXCR, storing one row per CDR3 protein. The sample includes 430,000 or so distinct CDR3 sequences, 20% to 25% of them seen just once. Whole-study results and caveats: Less diverse TCR repertoires were seen in persistent Graves' patients than in newly diagnosed ones.

Here the sequenced sample was peripheral blood mononuclear cells (PBMCs), taken when the disease was refractory, from a patient treated with antithyroid drugs. The genes are TRBV15 and TRBJ2-7; TRBD2 matches at 8 bases. The sequence came from a female donor with Graves disease. The CDR3 protein is CATSRFPGTSGSYEQYF. For the CDR3, the DNA is TGTGCCACCAGCAGATTCCCAGGAACTAGCGGCTCCTACGAGCAGTACTTC. Using reference TRBV15 and TRBJ2-7 for the parts outside the CDR3, the full variable domain is DAMVIQNPRYQVTQFGKPVTLSCSQTLNHNVMYWYQQKSSQAPKLLFHYYDKDFNNEADTPDNFQSRRPNTSFCFLDIRSPGLGDTAMYLCATSRFPGTSGSYEQYFGPGTRLTVT.